This TCR beta chain is from a study of OX40 agonist ivuxolimab in advanced cancers. Study overall: Patients' therapy was ivuxolimab, an antibody that acts as an agonist of OX40 (CD134). Study outcomes and limitations: Low normalized T-cell clonal expansion also characterized some of the nonresponders. Doses of 0.1 to 3.0 mg/kg were accompanied by clonal expansion of CD4+ and CD8+ blood T cells by week 6.

The CDR3 has 14 amino acids. The V gene's germline CDR1 is MNHNS and CDR2 SASEGT. Trimming cost V 6 bases and J 3 bases, with 14 bases left between them. Using immunoSEQ multiplex PCR, the repertoire was profiled, and TCRdb retains in-frame clones only, with some absent. The sample consists of about 98,000 clones, approximately 90% of them appearing once. The sampling schedule covered blood at baseline, cycle 4 day 1, and cycle 7 day 1. Of note for this clone: The antigen remains undetermined.

The sequence derives from an adult with an advanced solid tumor such as melanoma, head and neck, liver or kidney cancer. The rearrangement uses TRBV6-1 and TRBJ1-1, with no clear D. Source: CD4+ or CD8+ T cells sorted from blood, taken in a trial of the OX40 agonist ivuxolimab. The CDR3 nucleotides are TGTGCCAGCAGAGACTTTGGCGGCCACACTGAAGCTTTCTTT. It translates to CASRDFGGHTEAFF.